The clone carrying this T cell receptor beta chain has just a few counts. The assay was immunoSEQ multiplex PCR, and TCRdb's table has in-frame clones only and misses some. This sample has approximately 700,000 clones, with approximately 73% found just once. The data derive from a study of shared clonotypes between healthy human individuals. Germline V lookup: CDR1 MNHEY, CDR2 SMNVEV (reference sequence). The CDR3 runs to 16 residues. V was shortened by 0 bases and J by 4 bases, with 15 bases between the two germline ends. The sequencing input was memory CD4+ T cells sorted from blood. Subset of the sample: CD45RA-negative fraction. The chain is built from TRBV27 and TRBJ1-1, with a weak D call TRBD1 (6 bases). The receptor's source is a woman in her 30s in good health. As DNA, the CDR3 is TGTGCCAGCAGTTTATCGGCGGCGGGGGGCGGCACTGAAGCTTTCTTT. It encodes CASSLSAAGGGTEAFF.